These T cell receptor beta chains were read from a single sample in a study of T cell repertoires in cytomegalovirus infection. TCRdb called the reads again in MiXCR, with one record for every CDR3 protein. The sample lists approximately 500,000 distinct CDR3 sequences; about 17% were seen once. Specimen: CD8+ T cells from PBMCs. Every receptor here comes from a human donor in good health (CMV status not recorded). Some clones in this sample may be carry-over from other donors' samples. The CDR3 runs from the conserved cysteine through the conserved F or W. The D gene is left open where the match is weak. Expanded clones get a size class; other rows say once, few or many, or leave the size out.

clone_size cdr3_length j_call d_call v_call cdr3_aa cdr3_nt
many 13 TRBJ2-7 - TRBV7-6 CASSPRTAGEQYF TGTGCCAGCAGCCCGCGGACTGCGGGCGAGCAGTACTTC
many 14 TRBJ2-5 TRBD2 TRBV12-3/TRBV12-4 CASREAGEDETQYF TGTGCCAGCAGAGAAGCGGGAGAGGATGAGACCCAGTACTTC
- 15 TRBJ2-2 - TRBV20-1 CSASRDPRRTGELFF TGCAGTGCTTCTCGGGACCCTCGGCGGACCGGGGAGCTGTTTTTT
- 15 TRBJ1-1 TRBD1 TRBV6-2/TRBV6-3 CASSSPGQGATEAFF TGTGCCAGCAGTTCTCCCGGACAGGGGGCCACTGAAGCTTTCTTT
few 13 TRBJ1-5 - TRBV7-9 CASSSAGGQPQHF TGTGCCAGCAGCTCAGCCGGCGGTCAGCCCCAGCATTTT
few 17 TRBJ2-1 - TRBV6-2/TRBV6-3 CASSYPPFMEAYNEQFF TGTGCCAGCAGTTACCCCCCATTCATGGAGGCCTACAATGAGCAGTTCTTC
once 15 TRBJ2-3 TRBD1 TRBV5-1 CASSVDRVTTDTQYF TGCGCCAGCAGCGTAGACAGGGTAACCACAGATACGCAGTATTTT
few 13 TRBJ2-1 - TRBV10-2 CASSESPFTEQFF TGCGCCAGCAGTGAGTCGCCGTTTACTGAGCAGTTCTTC
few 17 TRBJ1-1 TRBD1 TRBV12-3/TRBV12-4 CASSPPRQGEMNTEAFF TGTGCCAGCAGTCCTCCTAGACAGGGGGAGATGAACACTGAAGCTTTCTTT
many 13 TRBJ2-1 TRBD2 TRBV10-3 CAIRSGGFYEQFF TGTGCCATCCGTAGCGGGGGGTTCTATGAGCAGTTCTTC
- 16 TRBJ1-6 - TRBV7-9 CASSLPGEAYNSPLHF TGTGCCAGCAGCTTACCGGGGGAGGCCTATAATTCACCCCTCCACTTT
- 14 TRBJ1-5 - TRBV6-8 CASRNGGAGQPQHF TGTGCCAGCAGAAACGGGGGGGCGGGTCAGCCCCAGCATTTT
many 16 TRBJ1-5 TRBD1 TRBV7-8 CASSPGTGSRSQPQHF TGTGCCAGCAGCCCAGGGACAGGATCACGCAGTCAGCCCCAGCATTTT
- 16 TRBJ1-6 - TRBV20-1 CSAREWWGAENSPHHF TGCAGTGCTAGAGAGTGGTGGGGGGCGGAAAATTCACCCCACCACTTT
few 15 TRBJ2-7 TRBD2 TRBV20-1 CSANSRTSGNYEQYF TGCAGTGCCAACTCTCGGACTAGCGGGAACTACGAGCAGTACTTC
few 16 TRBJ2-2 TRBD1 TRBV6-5 CASTLTGQGNTGELFF TGTGCCAGCACTCTGACGGGACAGGGAAACACCGGGGAGCTGTTTTTT
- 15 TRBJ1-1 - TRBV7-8 CASSLLWLVETEAFF TGTGCCAGCAGCTTACTTTGGTTGGTGGAAACGGAAGCTTTCTTT